Each of the 25 T cell receptor beta chains below was sequenced from the same sample in a study of shared clonotypes between healthy human individuals (dated by TCRdb to the early 2020s). The protocol used for the library was the immunoSEQ multiplex PCR assay. The clones in this table, taken by TCRdb from immuneACCESS, are in-frame only. Not every clone is retained; where verified, under half of the shortfall comes from an unresolved V gene, and the cause of the rest is unknown. The sample yields about half a million clones; about 78% were counted once. Of the sample, 12% falls within the top ten clones. Sequencing was performed on PBMCs. The receptors here all came from a woman aged 40 to 50 in good health. Some clones in this sample may be carry-over from other donors' samples.

This rearrangement joins TRBV30 to TRBJ1-4; no reliable D call. The CDR3 sequence is 14 residues long. V lost 5 bases to trimming and J lost 3 bases, with 13 bases between them. Germline values: CDR1 GTSNPN, CDR2 SVGIG (reference sequence). CDR3 residues: CAWASQISNEKLFF. CDR3 coding DNA: TGTGCCTGGGCCTCACAGATATCTAATGAAAAACTGTTTTTT.

The J gene is TRBJ1-1, the V gene TRBV19, with 7 bases fitting TRBD1. In germline, CDR1 is LNHDA, CDR2 SQIVND (reference sequence). The CDR3 is 15 amino acids. J lost 1 base, V lost 5 bases, and 7 bases had no gene match. The CDR3 sequence is CASSWGAGGNTEAFF. Written as DNA, the CDR3 is TGTGCCAGTAGTTGGGGTGCAGGGGGGAACACTGAAGCTTTCTTT.

CDR3 sequence: CASRTPGGAGGYTF. The CDR3 DNA is TGTGCCAGCAGAACTCCAGGGGGCGCAGGTGGCTACACCTTC. This chain connects TRBV28 to TRBJ1-2; TRBD1 aligns across 8 bases. CDR1 MDHEN and CDR2 SYDVKM come from the germline V gene. There are 14 residues in the CDR3. V shed 6 bases, J shed 7 bases, and the junction held 10 bases outside the gene matches.

This clone was observed once. This chain connects TRBV5-6 to TRBJ2-3, with D tentatively TRBD1 or TRBD2 (5 bases each). Germline CDR1 reads SGHDT; CDR2 reads YYEEEE. Trimming removed 0 bases from V and 5 bases from J, with 19 bases in between. The CDR3 runs to 17 residues. In DNA, the CDR3 is TGTGCCAGCAGCTTGGAGGCAGGGAGAGAACAAGTAGATACGCAGTATTTT. Its translation is CASSLEAGREQVDTQYF.

V and J are TRBV30 and TRBJ1-4, with D possibly TRBD1 on 6 matching bases. The germline V gene has CDR1 GTSNPN and CDR2 SVGIG (reference sequence). Trimming removed 0 bases at V and 7 bases at J, with 12 bases between. The CDR3 runs 14 residues. The CDR3 loop is CAWSVGQTFEKLFF. The CDR3 DNA reads as TGTGCCTGGAGTGTAGGACAGACATTTGAAAAACTGTTTTTT.

The chain recombines TRBV19 with TRBJ2-7; 13 bases align to TRBD2. The V gene's germline CDR1 is LNHDA and CDR2 SQIVND (reference sequence). CDR3 length equals 14 residues. The V and J ends lost 4 bases and 6 bases, in that order; junction bases with no gene match: 3. The CDR3 loop reads CASSTGLAGSEQYF. The CDR3 coding sequence is TGTGCCAGTAGTACGGGACTAGCGGGAAGCGAGCAGTACTTC.

V gene TRBV15 combines with J gene TRBJ1-2; 11 bases agree with TRBD1. The junction had 1 base not matched to a gene; V was cut back by 3 bases and J by 7 bases. Germline CDR1 is LNHNV and CDR2 is YYDKDF (reference sequence). The CDR3 loop spans 13 amino acids. The DNA for the CDR3 is TGTGCCACCAGCAGGGACAGGGGGCTTGGCTACACCTTC. It is translated as CATSRDRGLGYTF.

The rearrangement links TRBV2 to TRBJ2-5; possible D gene TRBD2, 6 bases. The length of the CDR3 is 15 residues. CDR1 and CDR2 (germline): SNHLY, FYNNEI. The V gene lost 6 bases and the J gene lost 2 bases, with 16 bases spanning the gap. The CDR3 reads CASSATGTLQETQYF. CDR3 in DNA: TGTGCCAGCAGCGCTACCGGGACTCTACAAGAGACCCAGTACTTC. The variable domain in full, completed from reference TRBV2 and TRBJ2-5, reads EPEVTQTPSHQVTQMGQEVILRCVPISNHLYFYWYRQILGQKVEFLVSFYNNEISEKSEIFDDQFSVERPDGSNFTLKIRSTKLEDSAMYFCASSATGTLQETQYFGPGTRLLVL.

The rearrangement joins TRBV5-6 to TRBJ2-7; D might be TRBD1 (6 bases). Trimming took off 4 bases at V and 3 bases at J, with 17 bases between the two ends. The V gene's germline CDR1 is SGHDT and CDR2 YYEEEE. This CDR3 region has 15 residues. The CDR3 DNA follows: TGTGCCAGCAGCATGGTGCCGACAGGCGACTACGAGCAGTACTTC. Encoded protein: CASSMVPTGDYEQYF.

The chain employs TRBV11-1 and TRBJ1-1, with D perhaps TRBD1 (5 bases). Trimming took 1 base from V and 2 from J, leaving 11 bases between them. The CDR3 has 15 residues. Germline CDR1 and CDR2: SGHAT and FQDESV (reference sequence). The CDR3 is CASSLDWDPNTEAFF. The CDR3 DNA follows: TGTGCCAGCAGCTTAGATTGGGACCCAAACACTGAAGCTTTCTTT.

The chain links TRBV2 to TRBJ2-1, with TRBD2 identical over 7 bases. Trimming at V came to 8 bases and at J to 7 bases, leaving 14 bases not matched to a gene. The length of the CDR3 is 15 residues. CDR1 SNHLY and CDR2 FYNNEI come from the germline V gene. This CDR3 is CASWGGGSSRNEQFF. The CDR3 region has the DNA TGTGCCAGCTGGGGTGGCGGGAGTTCGCGGAATGAGCAGTTCTTC.

This chain joins TRBV2 and TRBJ2-3; 9 bases are shared with TRBD2. The CDR3 is 15 residues long. V was pared by 3 bases and J by 5 bases, with 6 bases of the junction left unmatched. Germline V gene sequence: CDR1 SNHLY, CDR2 FYNNEI. The CDR3 sequence is CASSDGIAGVDTQYF. The CDR3 bases are TGTGCCAGCAGTGACGGGATAGCGGGGGTAGATACGCAGTATTTT.

This chain connects TRBV7-2 to TRBJ1-1, with TRBD1 identical over 7 bases. The CDR3 contains 15 residues. CDR1 is SGHTA and CDR2 is FQGNSA in the germline V gene. Trimming at V came to 1 base and at J to 2 bases, leaving 4 bases not matched to a gene. CDR3 bases: TGTGCCAGCAGCTTAGGGACAGGATTTAACACTGAAGCTTTCTTT. The encoded protein is CASSLGTGFNTEAFF.

J is TRBJ2-3 and V is TRBV10-3; either TRBD1 or TRBD2 may fit D (5 bases each). CDR3 size: 12 residues. V lost 6 bases, J lost 5 bases, and 9 bases lay in between. In germline, CDR1 is ENHRY, CDR2 SYGVKD. The CDR3 spells CAIRGVQDTQYF. CDR3 in DNA: TGTGCCATCAGGGGGGTTCAAGATACGCAGTATTTT.

The CDR3 DNA sequence: TGTGCCAGCAGTTACTCGTCCACCGGGACAGTCTATGGCTACACCTTC. Its translation is CASSYSSTGTVYGYTF. V usage is TRBV6-5 and J usage is TRBJ1-2, with 7 bases matching TRBD1. The CDR3 totals 16 residues. The germline CDR1 and CDR2 sequences are MNHEY and SVGAGI. V was pared by 0 bases and J by 4 bases, with 8 bases of the junction left unmatched.

CDR3 nucleotide sequence: TGCGCCAGCAGTGTCGGGGGTCAAGAGACCCAGTACTTC. Translation gives CASSVGGQETQYF. V usage is TRBV10-1 and J usage is TRBJ2-5, with a tentative D call TRBD2 (6 bases). The CDR3 is made up of 13 amino acids. V was trimmed by 4 bases and J by 2 bases, leaving 8 bases between them. The germline V gene encodes CDR1 WNHNN and CDR2 SYGVQD (reference sequence).

The CDR3 reads CSVRVETQYF. The CDR3 bases are TGCAGCGTTAGGGTGGAGACCCAGTACTTC. The rearrangement links TRBV29-1 to TRBJ2-5; D is uncertain. The CDR3 loop spans 10 amino acids. V was cut by 5 bases and J by 5 bases, with 6 bases left in between. Germline V gene lookup returns CDR1 SQVTM and CDR2 ANQGSEA.

A few counts support this clone. This chain connects TRBV18 to TRBJ2-7; 10 bases map to TRBD1. The CDR3 consists of 15 residues. Per germline, CDR1 KGHSH and CDR2 LQKENI. V lost 3 bases to trimming and J lost 3 bases; unmatched junction nucleotides: 5. The CDR3 loop is CASSPGTGDYYEQYF. CDR3 DNA: TGTGCCAGCTCACCGGGGACAGGGGATTACTACGAGCAGTACTTC.

The chain links TRBV18 to TRBJ2-7; D gene uncertain. The CDR3 contains 13 residues. The ends were cut back, 0 bases at V and 3 bases at J, with 6 bases in the middle. The germline V gene encodes CDR1 KGHSH and CDR2 LQKENI. The CDR3 sequence: CASSPPSNYEQYF. DNA of the CDR3: TGTGCCAGCTCACCACCGTCTAACTACGAGCAGTACTTC.

The chain links TRBV14 to TRBJ2-5, with 11 bases matching TRBD2. In germline, CDR1 is SGHDN, CDR2 FVKESK. V was pared by 0 bases and J by 3 bases, with 6 bases of the junction left unmatched. The CDR3 length is 17 residues. The CDR3 bases are TGTGCCAGCAGCCAAGATTGGGATAGCGGGAGGGAAGAGACCCAGTACTTC. Residues: CASSQDWDSGREETQYF.

J is TRBJ2-7 and V is TRBV7-8, with D unclear. Looked up from germline, CDR1 is SGHVS and CDR2 is FQNEAQ. The V gene lost 1 base and the J gene lost 4 bases, with 5 bases spanning the gap. The CDR3 has 12 residues. CDR3 region: CASSLVVYEQYF. In DNA, the CDR3 is TGTGCCAGCAGCTTAGTTGTGTACGAGCAGTACTTC.

The chain is built from TRBV6-1 and TRBJ2-3; a weak D match, TRBD2 (5 bases). CDR1 is MNHNS, CDR2 SASEGT, per germline. The CDR3 contains 14 residues. CDR3 amino acids: CAARARVVGDTQYF. CDR3 in DNA: TGTGCAGCTAGGGCGAGGGTAGTCGGGGATACGCAGTATTTT.

The chain has TRBV4-1 and TRBJ1-3; 7 bases are shared with TRBD1. The CDR3 is 15 amino acids. J lost 4 bases, V lost 4 bases, and 7 bases had no gene match. Germline lookup yields CDR1 MGHRA and CDR2 YSYEKL. DNA for the CDR3: TGCGCCAGCAGCCCATTCGACAGGGACGGAAACACCATATATTTT. Protein sequence: CASSPFDRDGNTIYF.

This clone was seen more than once but under ten times. The chain combines TRBV6-5 with TRBJ1-2; no reliable D call. V lost 0 bases and J 8 bases, leaving 10 bases between the germline ends. The V gene's germline CDR1 is MNHEY and CDR2 SVGAGI. The CDR3 has 13 residues. The CDR3 region has the DNA TGTGCCAGCAGTTACTCGAGGTCTATGGGCTACACCTTC. Its protein product is CASSYSRSMGYTF.

As to this clone: A far bigger clonotype differs at one base, so this is likely a read error. The chain joins TRBV7-9 to TRBJ1-1; D not resolved. This CDR3 is 12 amino acids long. The V gene's germline CDR1 is SEHNR and CDR2 FQNEAQ (reference sequence). The CDR3 spells CASSLMNAEAFF. The CDR3, as DNA: TGTGCCAGCAGCTTAATGAACGCTGAAGCTTTCTTT.